This T cell receptor beta chain was found in a study of vaccination and CD4 T cells after COVID-19. In the study overall: There were six male and four female convalescents, and two of them were Hispanic. Cells received overlapping spike peptides from SARS-CoV-2, HCoV-NL63, HCoV-OC43 and HCoV-229E as stimulation.

At the Johns Hopkins FTIC core, DNA taken from cultured CD4+ T cells was sequenced by way of the Oncomine TCR Beta short-read assay. TCRdb re-called the PCR reads with MiXCR, one entry per CDR3 protein. Seen here are approximately 7,400 distinct CDR3 sequences, roughly two thirds observed once, and the top ten hold about a sixth. Described treatment: approximately nine-day PBMC culture with coronavirus spike peptide pools or control peptides (ViraFEST assay). With peptide pools, ViraFEST first expanded antigen-specific T cells and afterwards sequenced their TCRs. Germline CDR1 and CDR2: SGHTA and FQGNSA. The CDR3 is made up of 17 amino acids. Trimming cost V 0 bases and J 10 bases; bases outside gene matches: 16. With regard to this clonotype: Its antigen remains unknown.

Regarding the study as a whole: Convalescent patients studied were relatively few, and early post-infection timepoints were absent.

Sequenced input: CD4+ T cells from blood, cultured in vitro. The V gene is TRBV7-2, the J gene TRBJ1-2; 8 bases agree with TRBD1. The sequence derives from a human donor who had recovered from COVID-19. CDR3 coding DNA: TGTGCCAGCAGCTTAGCCCCAACAACCACAGGGGGTATGGTCTACACCTTC. As protein: CASSLAPTTTGGMVYTF.